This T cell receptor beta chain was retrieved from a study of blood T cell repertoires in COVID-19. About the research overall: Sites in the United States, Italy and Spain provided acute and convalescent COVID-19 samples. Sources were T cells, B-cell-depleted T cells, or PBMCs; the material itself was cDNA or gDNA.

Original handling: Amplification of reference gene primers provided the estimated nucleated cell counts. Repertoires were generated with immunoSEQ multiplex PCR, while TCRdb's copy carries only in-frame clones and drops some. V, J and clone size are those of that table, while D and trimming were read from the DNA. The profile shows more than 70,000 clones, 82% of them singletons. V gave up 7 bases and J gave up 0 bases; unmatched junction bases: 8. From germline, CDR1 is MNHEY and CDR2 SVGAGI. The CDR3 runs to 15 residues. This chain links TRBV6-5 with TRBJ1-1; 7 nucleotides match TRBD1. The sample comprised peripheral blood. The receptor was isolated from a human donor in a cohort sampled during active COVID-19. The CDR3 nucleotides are TGTGCCAGCACCCTGGACAGGTACCTGAACACTGAAGCTTTCTTT. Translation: CASTLDRYLNTEAFF.